The text below deals with one TCR beta chain. What the recovered Cohort 3 donors had was two negative PCRs, clearance, or symptom resolution. The data were taken from a study of blood T cell repertoires in COVID-19. The CDR3 extends over 18 amino acids. V lost 5 bases and J lost 2; bases outside the gene matches: 16. The germline V gene encodes CDR1 LGHNT and CDR2 FRNRAP. Some clones are missing from TCRdb's copy, which holds only in-frame ones; the method was immunoSEQ multiplex PCR. The sample lists some 170,000 clones, 80% seen once, with 6% in the top ten. The rearrangement joins TRBV12-5 to TRBJ2-3; 7 bases are shared with TRBD2. The source of this sequence is a man aged 40-49 years who had recovered from COVID-19. Sequenced input: PBMCs or T cells enriched from blood (not recorded which). The CDR3 DNA follows: TGTGCTAGTGGTAGGCCCCCCCAGGAGCGGGGCTCCACAGATACGCAGTATTTT. Its translation: CASGRPPQERGSTDTQYF.